This entry features one TCR beta chain sequence. There is no known antigen for this receptor. Base qualities are not at hand, and no much larger clone is one base apart. This sample was taken from a study of T cells in Graves' hyperthyroidism and ophthalmopathy (dated by TCRdb to between 2019 and 2020). Study-wide context: Peripheral blood samples were taken at initial diagnosis, before any treatment was given. According to the paper, TCR Vbeta CDR3 sequencing was carried out on 135 peripheral blood samples, which came from 40 to 45 ophthalmopathy, approximately 72 hyperthyroidism and about 17 progressor patients. After blood sampling, hyperthyroidism patients were treated with methimazole at a starting dose of 30 mg daily, and ophthalmopathy patients were treated with high-dose intravenous methylprednisolone. An independent validation cohort of around 20 hyperthyroidism patients and 17 patients who later progressed to ophthalmopathy tested prospective prediction of ophthalmopathy. For training and testing, the 100 or so patients in the discovery cohort were randomly divided in a 7:3 ratio. In roughly six Graves' hyperthyroidism patients, the study also compared T-cell repertoires from thyroid tissue with T-cell repertoires from blood. To identify distinguishing TCR V-J signatures, a discovery cohort of about 100 patients was used, comprising some 45 with Graves' ophthalmopathy and around 57 with stable Graves' hyperthyroidism. Overall results and qualifications from the work: In validation, the model predicted progression to ophthalmopathy a median of roughly 6.5 months before onset, with over 55% sensitivity and roughly 72% specificity. Blood samples also contained most of the expanded thyroid clonotypes (frequency above 0.001), which suggests that blood repertoires may reflect thyroid immune responses. A 13 V-J signature model separated ophthalmopathy from stable hyperthyroidism, with roughly 88% sensitivity and roughly 82% specificity in cross-validation and 80%/75% in testing. Sample size was not statistically predetermined, and blinding of investigators to group allocation was not performed.

Its CDR3 holds 17 amino acids, cysteine through phenylalanine. CDR3 DNA only is kept here, 51 bases in frame from base 1. CDR1 and CDR2 (KGHSH, LQKENI) derive from the germline V gene. V is clipped by 1 base and J by 4 bases, and the sequence between their germline boundaries is 19 bases long. Amplification of TCR beta CDR3 regions was carried out from RNA transcripts. A first-round RT-PCR of the TCR CDR3 used the HTBI primer set with the Qiagen OneStep RT-PCR kit. The libraries were constructed in a second round of multiplex PCR and then size-selected and purified. Paired-end sequencing of the libraries was performed with 100 bp reads on an Illumina HiSeq2000. The authors' pipeline ran thus. SOAPnuke was used to process the raw data, throwing out any read that contained adapters or uncalled bases, had a mean Phred below 15, or lacked an exact constant-primer or identifier match. High-quality paired reads were merged using COPE v1.2.5, and each unique nucleotide sequence was defined as a clonotype. Clonotypes were aligned to IMGT TRBV, TRBD and TRBJ reference segments using MiTCR v1.1. Only V-J combinations with frequency above 0.0001, covering about 99% of repertoires, were analysed. The TCS score was defined as F50 (clonal expansion) divided by E x V (chaos), with BLOSUM62-based TCRdist calculated between CDR3 peptides within each V-J. Welch's t-statistics and random forest reduced roughly 530 V-J features to 10 to 15, which were used in a naive Bayes classifier (R e1071). The public reads were reanalyzed by TCRdb: fastp trimming at Q25, MiXCR alignment, in-frame beta chains only. Identical CDR3 proteins give one entry, which carries the most common genes and DNA. Clone size and V and J calls follow TCRdb, not the original study. Counted in this sample were about 600,000 distinct CDR3 sequences; around 16% of them appeared once. The ten largest clones take up 3% to 4% of the sample.

In the ophthalmopathy patients, disease was moderately to severely active, with a Clinical Activity Score of 3 or more, a NOSPECS grade of 4 or more, and a duration of less than 3 months. Any patient with an uncontrolled infection, another autoimmune disease, pregnancy or lactation was excluded. Diagnoses relied on clinical symptoms, serum thyroxine and TRAb, thyroid ultrasound and orbital computed tomography. Ficoll-Paque density gradient centrifugation was used to isolate PBMCs from approximately 10 ml of fresh peripheral blood. Trizol reagent was used to extract total RNA, and RNA quality was then checked on an Agilent 2100 Bioanalyzer.

The chain joins TRBV18 to TRBJ1-1; TRBD1 is perhaps the D gene, given 6 matching bases. Material: blood. The clonotype was recovered from a woman aged 40 to 50 with Graves' ophthalmopathy. The bases read TGTGCCAGCTCACCACTCCTACTTGGGACAACAAGCACTGAAGCTTTCTTT. This yields the protein CASSPLLLGTTSTEAFF.